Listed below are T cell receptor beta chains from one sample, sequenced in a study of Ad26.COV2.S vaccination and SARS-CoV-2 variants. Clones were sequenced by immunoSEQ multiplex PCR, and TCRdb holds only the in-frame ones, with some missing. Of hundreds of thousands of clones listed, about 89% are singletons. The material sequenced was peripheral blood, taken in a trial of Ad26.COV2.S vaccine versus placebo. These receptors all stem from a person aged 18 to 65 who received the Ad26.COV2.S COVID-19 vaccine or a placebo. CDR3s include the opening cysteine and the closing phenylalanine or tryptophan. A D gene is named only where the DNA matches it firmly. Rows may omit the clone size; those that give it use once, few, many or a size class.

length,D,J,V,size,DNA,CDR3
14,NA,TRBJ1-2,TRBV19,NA,TGTGCCAGTAGTATAGTTGGGGAGTACTATGGCTACACCTTC,CASSIVGEYYGYTF
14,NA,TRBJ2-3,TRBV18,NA,TGTGCCAGCTCCGCGGGGCTGAGCACAGATACGCAGTATTTT,CASSAGLSTDTQYF
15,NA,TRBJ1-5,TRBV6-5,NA,TGTGCCAGCAGGGCAGTAACCAGGGGAGATCAGCCCCAGCATTTT,CASRAVTRGDQPQHF
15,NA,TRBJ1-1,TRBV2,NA,TGTGCCAGCAGGCCGTCAGGGGAGCGGGGGACTGAAGCTTTCTTT,CASRPSGERGTEAFF
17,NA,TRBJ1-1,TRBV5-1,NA,TGCGCCAGCAGAACCCTTGGGGGGACGGGGGTTGACCCCGAGGCTTTCTTT,CASRTLGGTGVDPEAFF
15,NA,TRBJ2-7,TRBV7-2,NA,TGTGCCAGCAGCTTAGTAGCCGGCAGTTCCTACGAGCAGTACTTC,CASSLVAGSSYEQYF
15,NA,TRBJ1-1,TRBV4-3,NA,TGCGCCAGCAGCCAGACGACAGGCGGGGGAACTGAAGCTTTCTTT,CASSQTTGGGTEAFF
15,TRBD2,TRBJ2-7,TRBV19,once,TGTGCCAGTAGTATGATAGCGGGAGTTTTCAACGAGCAGTACTTC,CASSMIAGVFNEQYF
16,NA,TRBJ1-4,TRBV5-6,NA,TGTGCCAGCAGCCCGATGGGAAGGGGATTGGCGAAAAAACTGTTTTTT,CASSPMGRGLAKKLFF
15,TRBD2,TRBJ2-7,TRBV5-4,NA,TGTGCCAGCAGCGAACTAGCGGGAGGGCCCTACGAGCAGTACTTC,CASSELAGGPYEQYF
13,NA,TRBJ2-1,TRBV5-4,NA,TGTGCCAGCAGCTCCGAAACCTACAATGAGCAGTTCTTC,CASSSETYNEQFF
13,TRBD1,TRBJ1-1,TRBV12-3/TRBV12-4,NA,TGTGCCAGCAGGCGGACAGGGAACACTGAAGCTTTCTTT,CASRRTGNTEAFF
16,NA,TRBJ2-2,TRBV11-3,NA,TGTGCCAGCAGCTTAGCAGTGGCAGCCAACACCGGGGAGCTGTTTTTT,CASSLAVAANTGELFF
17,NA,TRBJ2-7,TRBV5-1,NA,TGCGCCAGCAGCCCGCGCCGGGAAAACGACTTAACCTACGAGCAGTACTTC,CASSPRRENDLTYEQYF
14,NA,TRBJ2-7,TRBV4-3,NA,TGCGCCAGCAGCCAAGCCAGGGGAGCCTACGAGCAGTACTTC,CASSQARGAYEQYF
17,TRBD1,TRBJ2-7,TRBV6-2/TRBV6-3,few,TGTGCCAGCAGTTACCATGTACAGGGGCTACTTTCCTACGAGCAGTACTTC,CASSYHVQGLLSYEQYF
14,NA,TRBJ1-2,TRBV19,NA,TGTGCCAGTAGTATAACTGACGATCTCTATGGCTACACCTTC,CASSITDDLYGYTF
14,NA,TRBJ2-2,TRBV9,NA,TGTGCCAGCAGCGTAGGAGGGATCACCGGGGAGCTGTTTTTT,CASSVGGITGELFF
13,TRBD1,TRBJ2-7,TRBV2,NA,TGTGCCAGCAGTGGACAGGGTGGGAACGAGCAGTACTTC,CASSGQGGNEQYF
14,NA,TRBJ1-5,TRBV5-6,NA,TGTGCCAGCAGCTTAGCGGACGCGGGTCAGCCCCAGCATTTT,CASSLADAGQPQHF
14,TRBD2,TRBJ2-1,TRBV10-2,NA,TGCGCCACCAAACTAGCGGGAGCATCGCGTGAGCAGTTCTTC,CATKLAGASREQFF
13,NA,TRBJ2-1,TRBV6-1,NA,TGTGCCAGCAGTGAAGCAGGCAGGGTTGAGCAGTTCTTC,CASSEAGRVEQFF
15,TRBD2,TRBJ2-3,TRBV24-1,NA,TGTGCCACCAGTGTGGCGGGAGTGTTGACAGATACGCAGTATTTT,CATSVAGVLTDTQYF
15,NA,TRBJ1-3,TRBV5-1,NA,TGCGCCAGCAGCTTGTTAGGAGGCTCTGGAAACACCATATATTTT,CASSLLGGSGNTIYF
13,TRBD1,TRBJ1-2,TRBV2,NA,TGTGCCAGCAGGGCGGGACAGGACTATGGCTACACCTTC,CASRAGQDYGYTF
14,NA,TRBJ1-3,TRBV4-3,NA,TGCGCCAGCAGCCCGCAGGGAGCTGGAAACACCATATATTTT,CASSPQGAGNTIYF
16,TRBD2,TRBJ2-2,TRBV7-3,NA,TGTGCCAGCAGTCCTTCTAGCGGGGGGAACACCGGGGAGCTGTTTTTT,CASSPSSGGNTGELFF
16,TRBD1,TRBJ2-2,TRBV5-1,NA,TGCGCCAGCAGCGTAAATACAGGGGCCGGCACCGGGGAGCTGTTTTTT,CASSVNTGAGTGELFF
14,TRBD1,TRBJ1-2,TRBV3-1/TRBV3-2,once,TGTGCCAGCAGCCAACTCAGGGGGCGAGGGGGCTACACCTTC,CASSQLRGRGGYTF
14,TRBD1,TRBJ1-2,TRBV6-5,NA,TGTGCCAGCAAACGGGACAGGACTAACTATGGCTACACCTTC,CASKRDRTNYGYTF
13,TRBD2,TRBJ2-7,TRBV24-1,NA,TGTGCCACAAGGACTAGCTTCGCCTACGAGCAGTACTTC,CATRTSFAYEQYF
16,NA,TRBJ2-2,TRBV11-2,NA,TGTGCCAGCAGTTCTAGCTGGCCAGGGGATCACGGGGAGCTGTTTTTT,CASSSSWPGDHGELFF
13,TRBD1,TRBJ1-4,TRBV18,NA,TGTGCCAGCTCACGCCAGGGGGATGAAAAACTGTTTTTT,CASSRQGDEKLFF
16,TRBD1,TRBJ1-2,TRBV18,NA,TGTGCCAGCTCACCAAACAGGGACAGGGAATACGATGGCTACACCTTC,CASSPNRDREYDGYTF
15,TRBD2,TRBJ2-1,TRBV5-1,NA,TGCGCCAGCAGCCGAAGTAGCGGGAGCTACAATGAGCAGTTCTTC,CASSRSSGSYNEQFF
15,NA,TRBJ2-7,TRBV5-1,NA,TGCGCCAGCAGCTGGGACGGGGCCCCCCTCTACGAGCAGTACTTC,CASSWDGAPLYEQYF
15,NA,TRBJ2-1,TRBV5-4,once,TGTGCCAGCAGCTTGGACGTGGCTGCCCACAATGAGCAGTTCTTC,CASSLDVAAHNEQFF
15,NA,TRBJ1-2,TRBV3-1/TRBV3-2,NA,TGTGCCAGCAGCCAAGATGTCGGCGGTAACTATGGCTACACCTTC,CASSQDVGGNYGYTF
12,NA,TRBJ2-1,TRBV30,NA,TGTGCCTGGAGTCCACGCCGCAATGAGCAGTTCTTC,CAWSPRRNEQFF
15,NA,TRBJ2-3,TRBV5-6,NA,TGTGCCAGCAGCTTGGCCCGGTTTTCCACAGATACGCAGTATTTT,CASSLARFSTDTQYF
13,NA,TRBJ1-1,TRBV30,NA,TGTGCCTGGAGTATAGCAGGCGGGTCTGAGGCTTTCTTT,CAWSIAGGSEAFF
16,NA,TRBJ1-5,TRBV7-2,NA,TGTGCCAGCAGCTTAGAGGCTCTGGAGAGCAATCAGCCCCAGCATTTT,CASSLEALESNQPQHF
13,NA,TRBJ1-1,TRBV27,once,TGTGCCAGCAGTCCCGCCGGGAACACTGAAGCTTTCTTT,CASSPAGNTEAFF
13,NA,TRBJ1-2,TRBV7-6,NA,TGTGCCAGCAGCTTAGTGGGGAACTATGGCTACACCTTC,CASSLVGNYGYTF
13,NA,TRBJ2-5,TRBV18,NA,TGTGCCAGCTCACCACAAAACCAAGAGACCCAGTACTTC,CASSPQNQETQYF
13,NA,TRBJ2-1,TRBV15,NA,TGTGCCACCAGCAGAGATATCACGGGGGAGCAGTTCTTC,CATSRDITGEQFF
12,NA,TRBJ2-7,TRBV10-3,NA,TGTGCCATCAGGAGGGGAGAATACGAGCAGTACTTC,CAIRRGEYEQYF
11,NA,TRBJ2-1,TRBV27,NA,TGTGCCATCAGGCGGAGGAATGAGCAGTTCTTC,CAIRRRNEQFF
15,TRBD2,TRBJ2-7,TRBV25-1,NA,TGTGCCAGCAGTGAAAGTCTAGCGGGGACCTACGAGCAGTACTTC,CASSESLAGTYEQYF
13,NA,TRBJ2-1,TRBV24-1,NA,TGTGCCACCAGTGATCCGAATATGGGTGAGCAGTTCTTC,CATSDPNMGEQFF
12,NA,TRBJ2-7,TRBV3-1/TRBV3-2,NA,TGTGCCGCTGGGACAAACTCCTACGAGCAGTACTTC,CAAGTNSYEQYF
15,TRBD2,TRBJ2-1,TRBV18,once,TGTGCCAGCTCACCACCAGCGGGAGTAAAGAATGAGCAGTTCTTC,CASSPPAGVKNEQFF